This TCR beta chain was sequenced in a study of blood T cell repertoires in COVID-19. Study summary: Sites in the United States, Italy and Spain provided acute and convalescent COVID-19 samples.

Unmatched junction bases numbered 7, after V lost 1 base and J lost 5 bases. This CDR3 is 16 amino acids long. Per the germline V gene, CDR1 is MGHRA and CDR2 is YSYEKL. Original analysis: Amplification of reference gene primers was used by the study to estimate nucleated cell counts. TCRdb keeps only in-frame clones here, not all; method: immunoSEQ multiplex PCR. The V and J calls and clone size come from that table; D and trimming were worked out from the DNA. The sample has about 120,000 clones, roughly 83% seen once. The V gene is TRBV4-1, the J gene TRBJ1-1; 10 bases map to TRBD1. Sequencing was carried out using peripheral blood. The TCR was taken from a man aged 30 to 45 with acute or convalescent COVID-19. The CDR3 sequence is CASSQGTGGVSTEAFF. The CDR3 region has the DNA TGCGCCAGCAGCCAAGGGACAGGGGGGGTTAGTACTGAAGCTTTCTTT.